Following are 32 T cell receptor beta chains from one sample sequenced in a study of T cells in Graves' hyperthyroidism and ophthalmopathy. Regions amplified from RNA transcripts were the TCR beta CDR3 regions. TCR CDR3 underwent first-round RT-PCR with the HTBI primer set. MiXCR, applied by TCRdb to the multiplex PCR reads, yields one record per CDR3 protein. The repertoire holds approximately 400,000 distinct CDR3 sequences, about 15% seen once, with almost 8% in the top ten. The material sequenced was blood. The receptors here all came from a woman aged 18-29 years with Graves' hyperthyroidism.

The chain carries TRBV6-4 and TRBJ2-1; 8 bases fit TRBD2. This CDR3 spans 16 amino acids. Trimming at V came to 2 bases and at J to 3 bases, leaving 6 bases not matched to a gene. From germline, CDR1 is MRHNA and CDR2 SNTAGT. CDR3: CASSDGSGGDYNEQFF. CDR3 DNA: TGTGCCAGCAGTGACGGGAGCGGGGGAGACTACAATGAGCAGTTCTTC.

This clonotype was seen at least ten times. The chain employs TRBV5-1 and TRBJ2-1; unclear D gene. Germline CDR1 and CDR2: SGHRS and YFSETQ. The CDR3 loop spans 14 amino acids. Trimming took off 0 bases at V and 3 bases at J, with 7 bases between the two ends. The CDR3 is CASSLAGNYNEQFF. In DNA, the CDR3 is TGCGCCAGCAGCTTGGCCGGTAACTACAATGAGCAGTTCTTC.

This clonotype was seen at least ten times. This chain's CDR3 is CATSEPTVGAGNEQFF. The CDR3 nucleotides are TGTGCCACCAGTGAGCCCACCGTAGGAGCGGGAAATGAGCAGTTCTTC. V usage is TRBV24-1 and J usage is TRBJ2-1; 7 positions match TRBD2. The germline V gene encodes CDR1 KGHDR and CDR2 SFDVKD. After removal of 4 bases from V and 7 bases from J, the junction contained 12 bases not matched to a gene. The CDR3 length is 16 residues.

This chain links TRBV29-1 with TRBJ1-2; 10 positions match TRBD1. The length of the CDR3 is 13 residues. The V gene end was trimmed by 8 bases and the J gene end by 4 bases; junction bases not matched to a gene: 7. The germline gives CDR1 SQVTM, CDR2 ANQGSEA. CDR3 coding DNA: TGCAGCTCGAGACAGGGGGCGGGCTATGGCTACACCTTC. Amino acid sequence: CSSRQGAGYGYTF.

Many counts were recorded for this clonotype. The chain is built from TRBV2 and TRBJ1-2; D is possibly TRBD1 (5 bases). The germline gives CDR1 SNHLY, CDR2 FYNNEI. The CDR3 is made up of 15 amino acids. V gave up 10 bases and J gave up 4 bases, with 22 bases separating them. CDR3 DNA: TGTGCCACCGTCCGGCGCAGCGGGGCCGGCTATGGCTACACCTTC. Amino acids: CATVRRSGAGYGYTF.

This clonotype was detected many times. The chain couples TRBV12-5 to TRBJ2-5; 8 bases are a match to TRBD1. The CDR3 runs to 14 residues. In germline, CDR1 is LGHNT, CDR2 FRNRAP. V was pared by 7 bases and J by 7 bases, with 11 bases of the junction left unmatched. The CDR3 region is CASAQQGGGGTQYF. DNA for the CDR3: TGTGCTAGTGCCCAACAGGGGGGTGGCGGGACCCAGTACTTC. Complete variable domain (other parts from reference TRBV12-5 and TRBJ2-5): DARVTQTPRHKVTEMGQEVTMRCQPILGHNTVFWYRQTMMQGLELLAYFRNRAPLDDSGMPKDRFSAEMPDATLATLKIQPSEPRDSAVYFCASAQQGGGGTQYFGPGTRLLVL.

This clonotype appeared many times. The chain recombines TRBV6-5 with TRBJ2-7, with a weak D call TRBD2 (6 bases). This CDR3 has 15 residues. Trimming cost V 0 bases and J 5 bases, with 14 bases left between them. The germline gives CDR1 MNHEY, CDR2 SVGAGI. The CDR3 sequence: CASSYSSGVNNEQYF. Here the CDR3 DNA reads TGTGCCAGCAGTTACTCGTCGGGAGTAAACAACGAGCAGTACTTC.

This clonotype was recorded many times. V usage is TRBV27 and J usage is TRBJ2-5; the match to TRBD1 covers 7 bases. The J segment lost 4 bases and the V segment lost 2 bases, leaving 4 bases of the junction unmatched. From germline, CDR1 is MNHEY and CDR2 SMNVEV (reference sequence). The CDR3 has 14 residues. CDR3 sequence reads: CASSLRGRGETQYF. The DNA for the CDR3 is TGTGCCAGCAGTTTAAGGGGGCGAGGAGAGACCCAGTACTTC.

Many counts were recorded for this clonotype. The chain carries TRBV6-1 and TRBJ2-7; TRBD2 might be the D (7 bases). CDR1 is MNHNS and CDR2 is SASEGT in the germline V gene. CDR3 length equals 18 residues. The V end was cut by 4 bases, the J end by 4 bases, with 26 bases between. The CDR3: CASSGGGLWRGPVYEQYF. The CDR3 region has the DNA TGTGCCAGCAGTGGGGGGGGGCTCTGGCGGGGTCCAGTGTACGAGCAGTACTTC.

The sample holds many counts of this clonotype. This rearrangement joins TRBV7-8 to TRBJ2-3; no definite D call. The CDR3 totals 15 residues. Trimming pared 7 bases from V and 0 bases from J, leaving 14 bases between. Germline values: CDR1 SGHVS, CDR2 FQNEAQ. CDR3 DNA sequence: TGTGCCAGCACGACGGGTACGACTAGCACAGATACGCAGTATTTT. Residues: CASTTGTTSTDTQYF.

The chain uses TRBV2 and TRBJ1-2, with a weak D call TRBD1 (6 bases). The CDR3 spans 13 residues. V lost 7 bases and J lost 7, with 16 bases in between. CDR1 and CDR2 (germline): SNHLY, FYNNEI. Here the CDR3 DNA reads TGTGCCAGCACCATAGCGGGGGCCCGTGGCTACACCTTC. It is translated as CASTIAGARGYTF. Supplemented by reference TRBV2 and TRBJ1-2, the full variable domain reads EPEVTQTPSHQVTQMGQEVILRCVPISNHLYFYWYRQILGQKVEFLVSFYNNEISEKSEIFDDQFSVERPDGSNFTLKIRSTKLEDSAMYFCASTIAGARGYTFGSGTRLTVV.

This clonotype was counted ten times or more. V usage is TRBV6-1 and J usage is TRBJ2-3; D may be TRBD2 (6 bases). V was clipped by 6 bases and J by 0 bases, with 13 bases between them. The CDR3 has 15 residues. In germline, CDR1 is MNHNS, CDR2 SASEGT. The CDR3 DNA reads TGTGCCAGCAGCCCCCTGGGGGGAAGCACAGATACGCAGTATTTT. Protein product: CASSPLGGSTDTQYF.

In its sample, this clonotype was seen many times. The chain links TRBV6-1 to TRBJ2-7; maybe TRBD2 (6 bases). V gave up 6 bases and J gave up 3 bases, with 24 bases separating them. The CDR3 totals 17 residues. Germline CDR1 reads MNHNS; CDR2 reads SASEGT. CDR3 DNA sequence: TGTGCCAGCAGCTCGACCTCCTCATCGGGAGCGGGCTACGAGCAGTACTTC. Translating gives CASSSTSSSGAGYEQYF.

The chain combines TRBV28 with TRBJ1-1, with D perhaps TRBD1 (5 bases). V dropped 4 bases and J dropped 0 bases, with 12 bases sitting between them. This CDR3 region has 15 residues. Germline V lookup: CDR1 MDHEN, CDR2 SYDVKM. The CDR3 bases are TGTGCCAGCAGTTCTTTGACAGCGATGAACACTGAAGCTTTCTTT. This codes for CASSSLTAMNTEAFF.

On this clonotype: Given a much more abundant clone one base away, this may be a read error. The rearrangement links TRBV7-9 to TRBJ2-7, with D perhaps given as TRBD1 or TRBD2 (6 bases each). CDR1 and CDR2 (germline): SEHNR, FQNEAQ (reference sequence). V was cut by 7 bases and J by 0 bases, with 13 bases left in between. This CDR3 has 14 amino acids. CDR3 residues: CASTKEGHSYEQYF. The CDR3 DNA reads as TGTGCCAGCACCAAGGAGGGACACTCCTACGAGCAGTACTTC.

This clonotype has at least ten counts. The V call is TRBV12-3 or TRBV12-4, the J call TRBJ2-1; TRBD2 aligns across 7 bases. The CDR3 covers 12 residues. J lost 7 bases, V lost 6 bases, and 3 bases had no gene match. In nucleotides, the CDR3 is TGTGCCAGCAGGAGCGGGAAGAATGAGCAGTTCTTC. Encoded protein: CASRSGKNEQFF.

This clonotype has at least ten counts. The chain couples TRBV7-2 to TRBJ2-3; D gene ambiguous. V lost 3 bases to trimming and J lost 7 bases, with 17 bases between them. From germline, CDR1 is SGHTA and CDR2 FQGNSA. The CDR3 runs to 15 residues. CDR3 nucleotides: TGTGCCAGCAGCTTGATTGGGATCGTTGCGTATACGCAGTATTTT. This translates into CASSLIGIVAYTQYF.

This clonotype has a single count. CDR3 DNA: TGTGCCAGCAGCCAAGATGAAGGGCTAGCGGGGGGGCGAGATACGCAGTATTTT. Residues: CASSQDEGLAGGRDTQYF. The genes are TRBV3-1 and TRBJ2-3; 12 nucleotides agree with TRBD2. Germline trimming cut 0 bases from V and 5 bases from J; bases unmatched to any gene: 9. Germline V gene lookup returns CDR1 LGHDT and CDR2 YNNKEL (reference sequence). The CDR3 loop spans 18 amino acids.

This clonotype occurred many times. The rearrangement uses TRBV19 and TRBJ1-2; TRBD1 agrees at 10 bases. CDR1 and CDR2 from the germline V gene are LNHDA and SQIVND (reference sequence). After removal of 9 bases from V and 8 bases from J, the junction contained 15 bases not matched to a gene. This CDR3 has 15 residues. This CDR3 is CASNHPSGQGGGYTF. The CDR3 region has the DNA TGTGCCAGCAACCATCCGAGTGGACAGGGGGGCGGCTACACCTTC.

This clonotype showed up many times. V gene TRBV6-1 combines with J gene TRBJ2-7; 12 bases align to TRBD2. The CDR3 extends over 13 amino acids. Germline V gene lookup returns CDR1 MNHNS and CDR2 SASEGT. V lost 9 bases and J lost 3; bases outside the gene matches: 3. Written as DNA, the CDR3 is TGTGCCAGGGGACTAGCGGGCAGCTACGAGCAGTACTTC. Amino acids: CARGLAGSYEQYF.

Ten or more counts support this clonotype. The rearrangement links TRBV18 to TRBJ2-1; 7 bases align to TRBD1. Trimming took 8 bases from V and 7 from J; bases not matched to a gene: 5. CDR3 length: 12 amino acids. Germline CDR1 KGHSH, CDR2 LQKENI. The CDR3 region is CASGEQGNEQFF. In DNA, the CDR3 is TGTGCCAGCGGAGAACAGGGGAATGAGCAGTTCTTC.

Comments on this clonotype: Since no conserved phenylalanine or tryptophan closes the CDR3, a read error is the likely cause. V usage is TRBV29-1 and J usage is TRBJ1-2, with D possibly being TRBD1 (6 bases). Trimming removed 3 bases from V and 2 bases from J, with 7 bases in between. The CDR3 runs to 12 residues. The germline gives CDR1 SQVTM, CDR2 ANQGSEA. CDR3 nucleotides: TGCAGCGTTGAGACAGGAAACTATGGCTACACCTCC. This translates into CSVETGNYGYTS.

This clonotype was observed many times. The rearrangement links TRBV5-5 to TRBJ2-1, with D hard to call. Germline V gene data show CDR1 as SGHKS and CDR2 as YYEKEE (reference sequence). Trimming pared 3 bases from V and 0 bases from J, leaving 10 bases between. The CDR3 covers 15 residues. CDR3 bases: TGTGCCAGCAGCTCAACTTATGTCTCCTACAATGAGCAGTTCTTC. Translated: CASSSTYVSYNEQFF.

This clonotype was seen at least ten times. The chain uses TRBV20-1 and TRBJ2-7; TRBD1 might be the D (6 bases). The germline CDR1 and CDR2 sequences are DFQATT and SNEGSKA (reference sequence). The CDR3 is 12 amino acids. V shed 5 bases and J shed 3 bases, with 11 bases lying between them. The CDR3 here is CSASDSYYEQYF. Written as DNA, the CDR3 is TGCAGTGCTTCGGACAGTTACTACGAGCAGTACTTC.

This clonotype was counted ten times or more. J is TRBJ2-3 and V is TRBV5-1, with 12 bases lining up with TRBD2. Germline V gene sequence: CDR1 SGHRS, CDR2 YFSETQ. This CDR3 contains 17 residues. Trimming removed 5 bases from V and 0 bases from J; junction bases left unmatched: 7. CDR3 nucleotide sequence: TGCGCCAGCAGACCGGGACTAGCGGGTACTAGCACAGATACGCAGTATTTT. Protein product: CASRPGLAGTSTDTQYF. Using reference TRBV5-1 and TRBJ2-3 for the parts outside the CDR3, the full variable domain is KAGVTQTPRYLIKTRGQQVTLSCSPISGHRSVSWYQQTPGQGLQFLFEYFSETQRNKGNFPGRFSGRQFSNSRSEMNVSTLELGDSALYLCASRPGLAGTSTDTQYFGPGTRLTVL.

The rearrangement links TRBV19 to TRBJ1-2, with D tentatively TRBD1 (5 bases). The germline V gene encodes CDR1 LNHDA and CDR2 SQIVND (reference sequence). The V and J ends lost 4 bases and 8 bases respectively, with 17 bases between them. The CDR3 loop spans 14 amino acids. The DNA of the CDR3 is TGTGCCAGTAGTAAGGCAGGGCCCCCTTTCGGCTACACCTTC. This sequence encodes CASSKAGPPFGYTF.

This clonotype was found a few times. V usage is TRBV5-1 and J usage is TRBJ2-7; TRBD1 is a possible D gene (5 bases). Per germline, CDR1 SGHRS and CDR2 YFSETQ. V was clipped by 6 bases and J by 4 bases, with 14 bases between them. This CDR3 has 13 amino acids. In DNA form, the CDR3 reads TGCGCCAGCACCCTATCCCAGGGTTACGAGCAGTACTTC. Its protein product is CASTLSQGYEQYF. The full variable domain, with the rest looked up from reference TRBV5-1 and TRBJ2-7, is KAGVTQTPRYLIKTRGQQVTLSCSPISGHRSVSWYQQTPGQGLQFLFEYFSETQRNKGNFPGRFSGRQFSNSRSEMNVSTLELGDSALYLCASTLSQGYEQYFGPGTRLTVT.

This clonotype was found many times. The rearrangement joins TRBV12-3 or TRBV12-4 to TRBJ2-5; 9 bases line up with TRBD2. The CDR3 consists of 15 residues. J gave up 5 bases and V 3 bases, and 7 bases lay outside the gene matches. As DNA, the CDR3 is TGTGCCAGCAGTTTTCGGCGGGGGGGTGGGGAGACCCAGTACTTC. It is translated as CASSFRRGGGETQYF.

This clonotype was seen at least ten times. The chain uses TRBV2 and TRBJ2-1; no firm D call. V was trimmed by 9 bases and J by 6 bases, leaving 18 bases between them. This CDR3 has 14 amino acids. Germline CDR1 reads SNHLY; CDR2 reads FYNNEI. The DNA of the CDR3 is TGTGCCAGGTACAAAGCGCTGCGACCCAATGAGCAGTTCTTC. Encoded protein: CARYKALRPNEQFF.

The chain has TRBV6-5 and TRBJ2-7, with a tentative D call TRBD2 (6 bases). The CDR3 has 15 amino acids. Germline V lookup: CDR1 MNHEY, CDR2 SVGAGI. The ends were cut back, 4 bases at V and 3 bases at J, with 16 bases in the middle. Written as DNA, the CDR3 is TGTGCCAGCAGTTCTGGTGGGGGGTCGGTCTACGAGCAGTACTTC. This translates into CASSSGGGSVYEQYF.

This clonotype was detected ten times or more. The chain carries TRBV7-8 and TRBJ2-2; 7 bases are shared with TRBD2. The CDR3 spans 15 residues. Unmatched junction bases numbered 6, after V lost 5 bases and J lost 3 bases. Germline V gene sequence: CDR1 SGHVS, CDR2 FQNEAQ. The CDR3 sequence: CASSGGLGHTGELFF. For the CDR3, the DNA is TGTGCCAGCAGCGGTGGACTAGGCCACACCGGGGAGCTGTTTTTT.

The sample holds one count of this clonotype. Sequence at one end of the junction differs from germline and may be a read error. The gene calls are TRBV3-1 and TRBJ1-5; possibly TRBD1 for D (6 bases). Germline CDR1 is LGHDT and CDR2 is YNNKEL (reference sequence). CDR3 length: 15 residues. This chain's CDR3 is CASSQGGVGGQPQHF. In DNA form, the CDR3 reads TGTGCCAGCAGCCAAGGGGGGGTAGGGGGTCAGCCCCAACATTTT.